This T cell receptor beta chain was retrieved from a study of T-cell reconstitution after alpha-beta-depleted transplantation in children. Findings and limits, study-wide: Expanded graft clones numbering several hundred reportedly gave rise to alpha-beta T cells about two months after transplant. TCRbeta diversity was high at day 60 in some patients (a result of surviving recipient T cells and thymic progenitors). One year post-transplant, T-cell counts and diversity were largely derived from T cells produced anew.

This clonotype was counted only a few times. The antigen is undetermined. TCRbeta library construction was performed incorporating unique molecular identifiers. Each CDR3 protein is one row after TCRdb ran MiXCR on the PCR reads. The data show just under 250,000 distinct CDR3 sequences, with 20% to 30% seen just once and about 2.6% held by the top ten. The sequencing used PBMCs, collected before TCRalphabeta/CD19-depleted stem cell transplant. The sequence was obtained from a girl aged 2 to 9 with Fanconi anemia, due to receive a stem cell transplant.

The CDR3 reads CASRKSGGSYEQYF. The CDR3 DNA is TGTGCCAGTAGAAAGTCGGGGGGCTCGTACGAGCAGTACTTC. The chain recombines TRBV12-3 or TRBV12-4 with TRBJ2-7, with D perhaps matching TRBD2 (7 bases). Trimming took 9 bases from V and 4 from J, leaving 19 bases between them. This CDR3 region has 14 residues.